The source of this TCR beta chain is a study of T-cell reconstitution after alpha-beta-depleted transplantation in children. Per germline, CDR1 DFQATT and CDR2 SNEGSKA (reference sequence). V lost 3 bases and J lost 3; bases outside the gene matches: 8. CDR3 length: 15 amino acids. With respect to this clonotype: The target antigen is unknown.

General observations from the study: Recipient T cells and thymic progenitors that survived were the source of the high TCRbeta diversity seen at day 60 in some patients. A year had passed since transplant, and T-cell counts and diversity by then came mostly from newly produced T cells. About two months after transplant, alpha-beta T cells reportedly came from several hundred expanded graft clones.

The TCRbeta library incorporated unique molecular identifiers. MiXCR, applied by TCRdb to the PCR reads, yields one record per CDR3 protein. The table lists around 960,000 distinct CDR3 sequences, less than 30% of them singletons. The receptor was derived from a boy younger than two who had a stem cell transplant for SCID, so the T cells may come from the graft donor. This material consisted of PBMCs, mostly from graft donor cells, taken 360 days after TCRalphabeta/CD19-depleted stem cell transplant. The chain is built from TRBV20-1 and TRBJ2-5; TRBD2 matches at 9 bases. The CDR3 nucleotides are TGCAGTGCTAGTGTGCCCCAGCGGGGGGAAGAGACCCAGTACTTC. It encodes CSASVPQRGEETQYF.